Listed below are T cell receptor beta chains from one sample, sequenced in a study of beta chain features in type 1 diabetes. Method: immunoSEQ multiplex PCR; TCRdb's copy keeps in-frame clones and lacks some. The sample lists 850,000 to 900,000 clones, roughly 15% occurring once. Sequencing was carried out using naive CD4+ T cells from blood. Receptor source: a woman aged 18-29 years in good health. Each CDR3 is given with its conserved first and last residue. The D gene is left open where the match is weak. Rows may omit the clone size; those that give it use once, few, many or a size class.

v_gene,d_gene,abundance,len,j_gene,CDR3nt,CDR3aa
TRBV29-1,TRBD1,few,13,TRBJ2-1,TGCAGCGCGCCAGGGGGCGGGTACAATGAGCAGTTCTTC,CSAPGGGYNEQFF
TRBV10-2,-,few,13,TRBJ2-7,TGCGCCAGCGGTGGCAGGCTCTCCTACGAGCAGTACTTC,CASGGRLSYEQYF
TRBV11-3,TRBD1,few,12,TRBJ1-2,TGTGCCAGCAGCTTAGGACAGGGGGCGCGGACCTTC,CASSLGQGARTF
TRBV29-1,-,few,12,TRBJ1-4,TGCAGCGCCAGTTCAACTAATGAAAAACTGTTTTTT,CSASSTNEKLFF
TRBV5-4,-,-,13,TRBJ2-7,TGTGCCGCCGGTTTCCGGCGGGAAGGCGAGCAGTACTTC,CAAGFRREGEQYF
TRBV7-9,TRBD1,-,15,TRBJ2-3,TGTGCCAGCAGCTTTACAGGGGGAAGCACAGATACGCAGTATTTT,CASSFTGGSTDTQYF
TRBV15,TRBD2,few,15,TRBJ2-3,TGTGCCACCAGCAGCCAGCGGGAGGCGGCAGATACGCAGTATTTT,CATSSQREAADTQYF
TRBV28,TRBD1,few,15,TRBJ2-7,TGTGCCAGCAGTCCCCTAGGGGACAGGGGGCACGAGCAGTACTTC,CASSPLGDRGHEQYF
TRBV19,TRBD2,-,16,TRBJ2-5,TGTGCCAGTAGCCTGGGACTAGCGGGAGGGGGAGAGACCCAGTACTTC,CASSLGLAGGGETQYF
TRBV7-9,-,-,12,TRBJ2-7,TGTGCCAGCAGCTTAGTAGGGAACGAGCAGTACTTC,CASSLVGNEQYF
TRBV15,TRBD2,few,17,TRBJ2-1,TGTGCCACCAGCAGATCCCCGAGAGCGGGAGGGTACAATGAGCAGTTCTTC,CATSRSPRAGGYNEQFF
TRBV28,TRBD2,-,18,TRBJ2-2,TGTGCCAGCAGTTTGGACGGCGGCGCGGGAGAGGAAGGCGGGGAGCTGTTTTTT,CASSLDGGAGEEGGELFF
TRBV5-4,TRBD2,few,19,TRBJ2-1,TGTGCCAGCAGCTTGGCCGGGACTAGCAGAATGACCTCCTACAATGAGCAGTTCTTC,CASSLAGTSRMTSYNEQFF
TRBV28,-,few,11,TRBJ1-5,TGTGCCAGCAGTTTGGTTGAGCCCCAGCATTTT,CASSLVEPQHF
TRBV18,TRBD1,-,14,TRBJ1-1,TGTGCCAGCTCAAGGACAACAGGGGACACTGAAGCTTTCTTT,CASSRTTGDTEAFF
TRBV7-9,-,few,13,TRBJ1-1,TGTGCCAGCAGCTTAGCTTCGACGGATGAAGCTTTCTTT,CASSLASTDEAFF
TRBV2,TRBD1,-,16,TRBJ2-2,TGTGCCAGCAGTGGCCGACAGGGGTTTCGGACCGGGGAGCTGTTTTTT,CASSGRQGFRTGELFF
TRBV4-3,-,few,13,TRBJ1-3,TGCGCCAGCAGCCAAGAGTCAGGAAACACCATATATTTT,CASSQESGNTIYF
TRBV18,-,-,15,TRBJ2-1,TGTGCCAGCTCAACCACAGGTATCGGGAGTAATGAGCAGTTCTTC,CASSTTGIGSNEQFF
TRBV19,-,-,15,TRBJ1-5,TGTGCCAGTAGTAAGGCAGGTTATAGCAATCAGCCCCAGCATTTT,CASSKAGYSNQPQHF
TRBV7-9,TRBD1,few,16,TRBJ1-4,TGTGCCAGCAGCCCGCTCCGGGACAGGGCCGGCGAAAAACTGTTTTTT,CASSPLRDRAGEKLFF
TRBV7-3,-,-,13,TRBJ2-5,TGTGCCAGCAGCTTAACAGGGGAAGAGACCCAGTACTTC,CASSLTGEETQYF
TRBV19,-,few,11,TRBJ2-5,TGTGCCAGTAGTGCCGGGGAGACCCAGTACTTC,CASSAGETQYF
TRBV4-2,TRBD2,-,16,TRBJ2-3,TGTGCCAGCAGCCAAGCCACGGGAGGGCACACAGATACGCAGTATTTT,CASSQATGGHTDTQYF
TRBV5-1,-,-,13,TRBJ2-1,TGCGCCAGCAGCTTGCCCAGCAGGAATGAGCAGTTCTTC,CASSLPSRNEQFF
TRBV6-1,-,-,16,TRBJ1-5,TGTGCCAGCAGTGGTATGGGGGGACTGGGCAATCAGCCCCAGCATTTT,CASSGMGGLGNQPQHF
TRBV11-2,TRBD1,-,15,TRBJ1-2,TGTGCCAGCAGCAGCAACTACAGGGGAAATTATGGCTACACCTTC,CASSSNYRGNYGYTF
TRBV6-5,TRBD1,few,14,TRBJ2-7,TGTGCCAGCAGTAACCCGGGACAGGGCGTCGAGCAGTACTTC,CASSNPGQGVEQYF
TRBV4-1,-,-,16,TRBJ1-1,TGCGCCAGCAGCCGCCCGGGGGGAGGGATTGACACTGAAGCTTTCTTT,CASSRPGGGIDTEAFF
TRBV7-2,-,-,14,TRBJ1-2,TGTGCCAGCAGCTTGTCGGGGGTCGACTATGGCTACACCTTC,CASSLSGVDYGYTF
TRBV4-3,-,-,17,TRBJ2-6,TGCGCCAGCAGCCAAACTAGCCGTGGCTCTGGGGCCAACGTCCTGACTTTC,CASSQTSRGSGANVLTF
TRBV11-2,-,-,16,TRBJ2-1,TGTGCCAGCAGCTTAGGAAAGGCGCTAGAACGCAATGAGCAGTTCTTC,CASSLGKALERNEQFF